This TCR beta chain was retrieved from a study of cytomegalovirus exposure and HLA in healthy donors. Turning to the study itself: Sequencing of some 200 million T cells in an earlier analysis found 120 million or so unique TCR beta sequences. Among the roughly 400 donors who were genotyped, 81% fell in the genetic ancestry cluster that is associated with self-reported Caucasian donors.

J lost 5 bases, V lost 9 bases, and 11 bases had no gene match. The CDR3 spans 14 residues. Germline V gene lookup returns CDR1 SGHVS and CDR2 FNYEAQ. The PCR was carried out with 60 Vbeta primers and 13 Jbeta primers. Clones were sequenced by immunoSEQ multiplex PCR, and TCRdb holds only the in-frame ones, with some missing. This sample has about 190,000 clones, with over 80% found just once. The receptor comes from a man aged 25 to 40 in good health and CMV-seronegative. The rearrangement joins TRBV7-6 to TRBJ2-7, with 9 bases that match TRBD2. Sample: PBMCs. CDR3 coding DNA: TGTGCCAGTGCAGGGGGACTAGCTCTGCACGAGCAGTACTTC. This encodes CASAGGLALHEQYF.